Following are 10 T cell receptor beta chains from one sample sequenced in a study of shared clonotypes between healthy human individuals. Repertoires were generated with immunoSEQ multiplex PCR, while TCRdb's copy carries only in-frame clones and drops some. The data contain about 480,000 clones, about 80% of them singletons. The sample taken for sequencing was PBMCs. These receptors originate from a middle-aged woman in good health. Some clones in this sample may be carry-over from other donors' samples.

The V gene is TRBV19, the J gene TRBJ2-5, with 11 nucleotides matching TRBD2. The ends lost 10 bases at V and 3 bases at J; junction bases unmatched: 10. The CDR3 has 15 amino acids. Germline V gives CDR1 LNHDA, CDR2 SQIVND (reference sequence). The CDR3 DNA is TGTGCCACCGCCAGCCCGGGACTAGCGGAAGAGACCCAGTACTTC. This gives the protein CATASPGLAEETQYF.

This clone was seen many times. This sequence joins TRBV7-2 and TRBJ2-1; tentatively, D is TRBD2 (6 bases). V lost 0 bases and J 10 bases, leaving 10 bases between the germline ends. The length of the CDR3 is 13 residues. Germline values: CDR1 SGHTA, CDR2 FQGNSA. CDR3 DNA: TGTGCCAGCAGCTTAGCCTCGCGGGGCGAGCAGTTCTTC. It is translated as CASSLASRGEQFF.

In nucleotides, the CDR3 is TGTGCCAGCAGCTTACAGGGACGGTCTGGCTACACCTTC. The encoded protein is CASSLQGRSGYTF. The J gene is TRBJ1-2, the V gene TRBV11-1, with D possibly matching TRBD1 (5 bases). The V gene lost 2 bases and the J gene lost 7 bases, with 11 bases spanning the gap. This CDR3 region has 13 residues. Looked up from germline, CDR1 is SGHAT and CDR2 is FQDESV (reference sequence).

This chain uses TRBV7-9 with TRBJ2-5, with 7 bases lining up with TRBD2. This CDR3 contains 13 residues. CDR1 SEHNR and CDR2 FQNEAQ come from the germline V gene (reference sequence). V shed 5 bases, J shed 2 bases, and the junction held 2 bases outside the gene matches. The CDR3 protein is CASSTGGQETQYF. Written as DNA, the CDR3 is TGTGCCAGCAGCACCGGGGGGCAAGAGACCCAGTACTTC.

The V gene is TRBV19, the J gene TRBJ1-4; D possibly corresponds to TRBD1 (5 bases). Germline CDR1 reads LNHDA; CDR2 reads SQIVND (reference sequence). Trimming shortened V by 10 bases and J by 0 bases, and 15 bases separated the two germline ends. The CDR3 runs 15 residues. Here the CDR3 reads CAIGDRRATNEKLFF. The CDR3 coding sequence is TGTGCCATTGGAGACAGACGTGCAACTAATGAAAAACTGTTTTTT.

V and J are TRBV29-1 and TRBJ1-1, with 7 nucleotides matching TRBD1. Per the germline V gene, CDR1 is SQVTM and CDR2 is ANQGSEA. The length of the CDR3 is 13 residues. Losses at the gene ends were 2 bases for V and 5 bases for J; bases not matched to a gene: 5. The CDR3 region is CSVERGQGTEAFF. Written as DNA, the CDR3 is TGCAGCGTTGAAAGGGGGCAAGGGACTGAAGCTTTCTTT.

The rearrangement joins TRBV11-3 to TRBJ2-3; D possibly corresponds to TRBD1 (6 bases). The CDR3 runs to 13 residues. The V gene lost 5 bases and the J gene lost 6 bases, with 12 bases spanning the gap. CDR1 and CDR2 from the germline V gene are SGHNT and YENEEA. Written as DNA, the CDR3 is TGTGCCAGCAGCCCTAGGGACACCGATACGCAGTATTTT. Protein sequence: CASSPRDTDTQYF.

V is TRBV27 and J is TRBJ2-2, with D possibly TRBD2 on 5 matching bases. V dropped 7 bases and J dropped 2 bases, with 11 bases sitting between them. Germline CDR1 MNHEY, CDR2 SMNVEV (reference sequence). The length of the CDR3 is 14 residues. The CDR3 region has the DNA TGTGCCAGCAATAACCTAGCAAACACCGGGGAGCTGTTTTTT. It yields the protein CASNNLANTGELFF.

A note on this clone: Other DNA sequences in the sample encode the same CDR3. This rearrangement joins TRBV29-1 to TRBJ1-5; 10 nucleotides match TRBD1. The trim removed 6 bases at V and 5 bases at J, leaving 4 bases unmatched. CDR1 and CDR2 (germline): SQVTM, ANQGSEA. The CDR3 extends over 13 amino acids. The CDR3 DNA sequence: TGCAGCGTCCAGACAGGGGGCGATCAGCCCCAGCATTTT. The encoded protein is CSVQTGGDQPQHF. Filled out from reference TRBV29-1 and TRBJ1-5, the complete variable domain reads SAVISQKPSRDICQRGTSLTIQCQVDSQVTMMFWYRQQPGQSLTLIATANQGSEATYESGFVIDKFPISRPNLTFSTLTVSNMSPEDSSIYLCSVQTGGDQPQHFGDGTRLSIL.

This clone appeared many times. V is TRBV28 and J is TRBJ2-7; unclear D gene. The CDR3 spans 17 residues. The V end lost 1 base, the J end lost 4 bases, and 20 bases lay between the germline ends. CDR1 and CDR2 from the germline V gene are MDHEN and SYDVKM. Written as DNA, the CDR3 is TGTGCCAGCAGTTTATCCCCCTGGGCGGTCGGAAGGTACGAGCAGTACTTC. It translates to CASSLSPWAVGRYEQYF.